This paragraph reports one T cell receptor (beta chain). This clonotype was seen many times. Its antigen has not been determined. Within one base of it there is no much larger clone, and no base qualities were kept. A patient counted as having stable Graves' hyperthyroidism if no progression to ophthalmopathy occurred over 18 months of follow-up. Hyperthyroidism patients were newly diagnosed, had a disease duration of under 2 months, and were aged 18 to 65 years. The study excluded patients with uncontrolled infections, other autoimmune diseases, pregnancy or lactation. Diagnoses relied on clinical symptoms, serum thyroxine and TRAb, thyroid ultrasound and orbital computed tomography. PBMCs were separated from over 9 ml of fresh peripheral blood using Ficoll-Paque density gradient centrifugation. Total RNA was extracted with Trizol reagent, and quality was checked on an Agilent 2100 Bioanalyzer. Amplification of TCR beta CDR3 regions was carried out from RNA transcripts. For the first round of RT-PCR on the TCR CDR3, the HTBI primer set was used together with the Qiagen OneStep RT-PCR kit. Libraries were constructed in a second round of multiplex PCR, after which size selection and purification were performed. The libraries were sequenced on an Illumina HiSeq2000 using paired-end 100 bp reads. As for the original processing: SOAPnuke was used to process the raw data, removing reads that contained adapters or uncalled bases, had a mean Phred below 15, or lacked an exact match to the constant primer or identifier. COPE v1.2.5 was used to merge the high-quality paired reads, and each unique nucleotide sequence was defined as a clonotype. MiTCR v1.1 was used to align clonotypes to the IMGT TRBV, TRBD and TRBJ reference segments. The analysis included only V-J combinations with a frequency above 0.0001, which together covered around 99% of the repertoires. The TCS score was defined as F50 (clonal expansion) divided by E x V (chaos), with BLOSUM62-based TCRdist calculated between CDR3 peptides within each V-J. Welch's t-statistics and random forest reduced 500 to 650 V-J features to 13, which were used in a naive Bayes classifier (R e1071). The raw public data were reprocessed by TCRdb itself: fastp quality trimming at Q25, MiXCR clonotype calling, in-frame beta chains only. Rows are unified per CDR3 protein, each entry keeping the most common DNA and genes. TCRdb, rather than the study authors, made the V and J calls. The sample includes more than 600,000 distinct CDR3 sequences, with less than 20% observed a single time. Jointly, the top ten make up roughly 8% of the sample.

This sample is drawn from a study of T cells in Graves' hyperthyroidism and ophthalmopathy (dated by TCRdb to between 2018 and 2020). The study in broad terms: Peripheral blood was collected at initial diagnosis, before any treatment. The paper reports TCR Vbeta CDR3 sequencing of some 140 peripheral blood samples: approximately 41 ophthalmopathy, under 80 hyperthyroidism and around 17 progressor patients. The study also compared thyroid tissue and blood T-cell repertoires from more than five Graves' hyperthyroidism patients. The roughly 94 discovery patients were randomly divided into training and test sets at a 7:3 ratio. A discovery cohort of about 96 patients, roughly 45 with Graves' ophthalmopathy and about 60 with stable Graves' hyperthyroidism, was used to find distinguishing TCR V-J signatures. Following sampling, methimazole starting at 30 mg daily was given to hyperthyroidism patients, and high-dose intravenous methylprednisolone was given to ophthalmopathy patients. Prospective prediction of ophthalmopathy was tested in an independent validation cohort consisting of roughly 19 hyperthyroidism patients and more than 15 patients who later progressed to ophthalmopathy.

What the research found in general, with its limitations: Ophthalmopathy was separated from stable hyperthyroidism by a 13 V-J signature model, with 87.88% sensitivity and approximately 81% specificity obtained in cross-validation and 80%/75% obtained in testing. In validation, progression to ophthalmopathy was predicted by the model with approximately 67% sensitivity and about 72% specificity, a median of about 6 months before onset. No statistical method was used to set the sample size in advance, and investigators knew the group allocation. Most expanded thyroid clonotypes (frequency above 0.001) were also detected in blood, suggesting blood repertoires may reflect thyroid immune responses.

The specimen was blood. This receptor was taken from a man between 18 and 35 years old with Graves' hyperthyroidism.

This receptor has the CDR3 CASSLRASYEQYF. The DNA reads TGTGCCAGCAGTTTGCGGGCAAGCTACGAGCAGTACTTC. Recombination linked TRBV28 to TRBJ2-7, with a weak D call of TRBD2 (5 bases match). CDR1 and CDR2 are drawn from the germline V gene: MDHEN, SYDVKM. V and J lose 3 bases and 3 bases, and a span of 9 bases separates them. The CDR3 runs 13 residues from the cysteine to the phenylalanine. Only the CDR3 part of the read is kept: 39 bases, read in frame from the first base.